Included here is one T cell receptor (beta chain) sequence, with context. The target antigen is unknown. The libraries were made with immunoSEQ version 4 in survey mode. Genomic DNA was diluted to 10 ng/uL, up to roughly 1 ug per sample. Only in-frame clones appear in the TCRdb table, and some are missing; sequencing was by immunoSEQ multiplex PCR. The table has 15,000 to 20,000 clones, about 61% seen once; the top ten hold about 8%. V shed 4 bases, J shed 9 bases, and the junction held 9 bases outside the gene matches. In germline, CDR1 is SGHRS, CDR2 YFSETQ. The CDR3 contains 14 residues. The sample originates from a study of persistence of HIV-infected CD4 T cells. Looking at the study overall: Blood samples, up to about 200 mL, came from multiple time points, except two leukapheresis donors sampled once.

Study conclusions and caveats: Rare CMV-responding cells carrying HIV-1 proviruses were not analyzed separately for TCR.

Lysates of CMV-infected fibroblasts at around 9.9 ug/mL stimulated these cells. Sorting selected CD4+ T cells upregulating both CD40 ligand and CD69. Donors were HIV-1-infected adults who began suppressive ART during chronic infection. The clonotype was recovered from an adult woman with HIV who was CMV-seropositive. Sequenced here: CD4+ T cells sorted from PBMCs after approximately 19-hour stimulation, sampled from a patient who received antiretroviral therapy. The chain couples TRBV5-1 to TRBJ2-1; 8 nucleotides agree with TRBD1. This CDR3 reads CASSPGQGAREQFF. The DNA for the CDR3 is TGCGCCAGCAGCCCTGGGCAGGGGGCGCGTGAGCAGTTCTTC.